This passage covers 17 T cell receptor beta chains from one sample sequenced in a study of blood T cells in healthy people across ages. For the second PCR, which ran for 7 to 11 cycles, a sample-barcoded 5' primer and a J-beta primer mix were used. TCRdb ran MiXCR on the 5' RACE reads and lists one entry per CDR3 protein. The sample comprises 700,000 to 800,000 distinct CDR3 sequences, roughly 41% of which are singletons, and 20% to 25% rests with the top ten. Sequenced material: blood. The origin of the receptors is a woman aged 55-70 years in good health.

The CDR3 sequence is CASSVGSTYGYTF. The CDR3 DNA reads as TGTGCCAGCAGTGTAGGGTCAACCTATGGCTACACCTTC. V and J are TRBV12-3 or TRBV12-4 and TRBJ1-2; D gene unclear. The CDR3 has 13 residues. The germline V and J ends were trimmed by 5 bases and 4 bases, with 11 bases remaining between them.

V usage is TRBV4-1 and J usage is TRBJ2-5; 13 nucleotides align to TRBD2. V lost 4 bases, J lost 5 bases, and 10 bases stayed unmatched. The CDR3 spans 17 residues. CDR1 is MGHRA and CDR2 is YSYEKL in the germline V gene. CDR3 bases: TGCGCCAGCAGCCCCAGGACTAGCGGGGGACCAGGGGAGACCCAGTACTTC. Protein sequence: CASSPRTSGGPGETQYF.

Remarks on this clonotype: The junction departs from the called germline gene at one end, perhaps through a read error. The rearrangement uses TRBV5-1 and TRBJ2-5; tentatively, D is TRBD1 or TRBD2 (5 bases each). This CDR3 is built from 13 residues. The germline CDR1 and CDR2 sequences are SGHRS and YFSETQ. DNA for the CDR3: TGCGCCGGCAGCTTGGGGGAAACCGAGACCCAGTACTTC. Its protein product is CAGSLGETETQYF.

A few counts support this clonotype. The V call is TRBV2, the J call TRBJ2-3, with 9 bases matching TRBD1. Germline-derived CDR1 and CDR2 are SNHLY and FYNNEI. V lost 0 bases and J lost 3; bases outside the gene matches: 1. This CDR3 is built from 15 residues. The chain's CDR3 is CASSEAGTGTDTQYF. The CDR3 nucleotides are TGTGCCAGCAGTGAAGCCGGGACAGGGACAGATACGCAGTATTTT.

This chain joins TRBV15 and TRBJ2-1, with D perhaps TRBD1 (5 bases). This CDR3 has 14 residues. With 3 bases removed from V and 5 bases from J, the gap between germline ends came to 11 bases. Germline V CDR1 and CDR2: LNHNV, YYDKDF (reference sequence). Here the CDR3 reads CATSSRDLHNEQFF. The CDR3 region has the DNA TGTGCCACCAGCAGCAGGGATCTGCACAATGAGCAGTTCTTC.

The rearrangement uses TRBV28 and TRBJ1-2; 9 bases line up with TRBD1. Per the germline V gene, CDR1 is MDHEN and CDR2 is SYDVKM. The CDR3 covers 13 residues. V was clipped by 6 bases and J by 7 bases; unmatched bases: 6. CDR3 DNA sequence: TGTGCCAGCAGAAAGACAGGGGGGTTTGGCTACACCTTC. Encoded protein: CASRKTGGFGYTF.

V usage is TRBV5-1 and J usage is TRBJ2-3; maybe TRBD1 (6 bases). CDR3 size: 16 residues. Per the germline V gene, CDR1 is SGHRS and CDR2 is YFSETQ. The V gene lost 4 bases and the J gene lost 0 bases, with 15 bases spanning the gap. This CDR3 reads CASSTRTDPSTDTQYF. The CDR3, as DNA: TGCGCCAGCAGCACCAGGACAGACCCTAGCACAGATACGCAGTATTTT.

The V and J genes are TRBV2 and TRBJ2-4; no clear D. Germline CDR1 is SNHLY and CDR2 is FYNNEI. V was shortened by 0 bases and J by 0 bases, with 21 bases between the two germline ends. The CDR3 loop spans 20 amino acids. The CDR3 region has the DNA TGTGCCAGCAGTGAAGCTCTCGGGTACGGAACAAACCTAGCCAAAAACATTCAGTACTTC. Protein: CASSEALGYGTNLAKNIQYF.

The chain employs TRBV2 and TRBJ2-2, with TRBD2 identical over 9 bases. In germline, CDR1 is SNHLY, CDR2 FYNNEI. CDR3 length: 17 residues. Trimming cost V 1 base and J 2 bases; bases outside gene matches: 5. The DNA for the CDR3 is TGTGCCAGCAGTGAAGGCCGGACTAGCGATAACACCGGGGAGCTGTTTTTT. Translated, it gives CASSEGRTSDNTGELFF.

This chain connects TRBV15 to TRBJ2-7; no definite D call. Germline V gives CDR1 LNHNV, CDR2 YYDKDF (reference sequence). V lost 3 bases and J lost 2, with 8 bases in between. The CDR3 has 13 residues. The CDR3 spells CATSRGTTYEQYF. CDR3 coding DNA: TGTGCCACCAGCAGGGGCACGACCTACGAGCAGTACTTC.

V usage is TRBV28 and J usage is TRBJ2-7, with D uncertain. The V and J ends lost 6 bases and 6 bases respectively, with 24 bases between them. Germline CDR1 reads MDHEN; CDR2 reads SYDVKM. The CDR3 consists of 16 residues. The CDR3 loop reads CASRKDPGPLKGEQYF. The CDR3 nucleotides read TGTGCCAGCAGAAAGGACCCGGGCCCCTTAAAAGGCGAGCAGTACTTC.

The rearrangement links TRBV15 to TRBJ1-4; 7 nucleotides agree with TRBD1. The CDR3 totals 18 residues. V was clipped by 0 bases and J by 8 bases; unmatched bases: 15. Germline assignment: CDR1 LNHNV and CDR2 YYDKDF (reference sequence). CDR3 bases: TGTGCCACCAGCAGAGACCCCCAAGGGGGCAGGGTGTGGGAAAAACTGTTTTTT. It codes for CATSRDPQGGRVWEKLFF. Together with reference TRBV15 and TRBJ1-4, the CDR3 gives the full variable domain: DAMVIQNPRYQVTQFGKPVTLSCSQTLNHNVMYWYQQKSSQAPKLLFHYYDKDFNNEADTPDNFQSRRPNTSFCFLDIRSPGLGDTAMYLCATSRDPQGGRVWEKLFFGSGTQLSVL.

Written as DNA, the CDR3 is TGCAGCGTAATAGACAGGGTCGGTCAGCCCCAGCATTTT. This sequence encodes CSVIDRVGQPQHF. The rearrangement joins TRBV29-1 to TRBJ1-5; 7 positions agree with TRBD1. V dropped 6 bases and J dropped 6; count of bases not matched to a gene: 8. Germline V gene sequence: CDR1 SQVTM, CDR2 ANQGSEA. The CDR3 sequence is 13 residues long.

The V gene is TRBV3-1, the J gene TRBJ2-1, with 12 bases fitting TRBD2. This CDR3 has 14 amino acids. V dropped 11 bases and J dropped 5; count of bases not matched to a gene: 7. Germline V gene sequence: CDR1 LGHDT, CDR2 YNNKEL (reference sequence). The CDR3 is CAGPGLAGDNEQFF. The CDR3 bases are TGTGCCGGCCCGGGACTAGCGGGTGACAATGAGCAGTTCTTC.

The V gene is TRBV20-1, the J gene TRBJ2-1; D ambiguous. Deletions cut 1 base from V and 5 bases from J, with 15 bases between. This CDR3 has 15 residues. Germline V gene sequence: CDR1 DFQATT, CDR2 SNEGSKA (reference sequence). In DNA, the CDR3 is TGCAGTGCTAGAGGCCCACTCATCAAGGACAATGAGCAGTTCTTC. Its translation is CSARGPLIKDNEQFF.

In this sample, this clonotype turned up a few times. The CDR3 DNA reads as TGTGCCAGCAGCTTAACCCAAGAGCTAACAGATACGCAGTATTTT. Translation: CASSLTQELTDTQYF. The chain recombines TRBV7-3 with TRBJ2-3; D ambiguous. V dropped 0 bases and J dropped 3 bases, with 10 bases sitting between them. Germline assignment: CDR1 SGHTA and CDR2 FQGTGA. This CDR3 has 15 residues. Full variable domain (outside the CDR3, taken from reference TRBV7-3 and TRBJ2-3): GAGVSQTPSNKVTEKGKYVELRCDPISGHTALYWYRQSLGQGPEFLIYFQGTGAADDSGLPNDRFFAVRPEGSVSTLKIQRTERGDSAVYLCASSLTQELTDTQYFGPGTRLTVL.

This clonotype was counted a few times. J is TRBJ1-5 and V is TRBV5-1; the match to TRBD1 covers 7 bases. The CDR3 is 15 residues long. V lost 0 bases and J lost 5; bases outside the gene matches: 5. Germline CDR1 and CDR2: SGHRS and YFSETQ. As DNA, the CDR3 is TGCGCCAGCAGCTTGGCGCCCCAGGGGGATCAGCCCCAGCATTTT. Translated: CASSLAPQGDQPQHF.